A selection of T cell receptor beta chains follows, all from one sample in a study of blood T cell repertoires in COVID-19. The data were produced by immunoSEQ multiplex PCR, yet TCRdb's version contains in-frame clones alone and is incomplete. The sample lists roughly 120,000 clones; roughly 80% were seen once. The material sequenced was peripheral blood. The receptor source for this set is a human donor in a cohort sampled during active COVID-19. CDR3s include the opening cysteine and the closing phenylalanine or tryptophan. A D gene is named only where the DNA matches it firmly. Clone size is shown for a subset of rows, as once, few, many or a class of expanded clone.

V,J,size,D,CDR3,DNA
TRBV6-5,TRBJ1-1,-,TRBD1,CASSRDRGDTEAFF,TGTGCCAGCAGCCGGGACAGGGGAGACACTGAAGCTTTCTTT
TRBV7-2,TRBJ2-3,-,-,CASSFSGDTQYF,TGTGCCAGCAGCTTTAGCGGAGATACGCAGTATTTT
TRBV30,TRBJ1-1,-,-,CAWNIGGTEAFF,TGTGCCTGGAACATCGGAGGAACTGAAGCTTTCTTT
TRBV29-1,TRBJ1-3,-,-,CSARQGNTIYF,TGCAGCGCACGACAGGGAAACACCATATATTTT
TRBV6-6,TRBJ2-5,once,TRBD2,CASTLREGETQYF,TGTGCCAGCACCCTCAGGGAGGGAGAGACCCAGTACTTC
TRBV29-1,TRBJ2-7,-,-,CSVRAKEGGYEQYF,TGCAGCGTTCGCGCCAAAGAAGGAGGTTACGAGCAGTACTTC
TRBV5-1,TRBJ2-7,-,-,CASSQGLVSYEQYF,TGCGCCAGCAGCCAAGGACTCGTATCCTACGAGCAGTACTTC
TRBV11-3,TRBJ2-7,-,TRBD2,CASSQGTSRAYEQYF,TGTGCCAGCAGCCAAGGGACTAGCAGAGCCTACGAGCAGTACTTC
TRBV6-5,TRBJ2-7,-,-,CASSSSGYEQYF,TGTGCCAGCAGTTCCAGTGGCTACGAGCAGTACTTC
TRBV19,TRBJ2-7,once,TRBD2,CASSIRGGSIYEQYF,TGTGCCAGTAGTATTCGGGGGGGGTCCATCTACGAGCAGTACTTC
TRBV10-2,TRBJ2-7,-,-,CASSDSYEQYF,TGCGCCAGCAGTGATTCATACGAGCAGTACTTC
TRBV7-6,TRBJ2-7,-,-,CASRERQGPYEQYF,TGTGCCAGCAGAGAAAGGCAGGGTCCCTACGAGCAGTACTTC
TRBV28,TRBJ1-5,few,TRBD1,CASSTGQDDQPQHF,TGTGCCAGCAGTACCGGACAGGATGACCAGCCCCAGCATTTT
TRBV28,TRBJ1-5,-,TRBD1,CASTPPLTGSNQPQHF,TGTGCCAGCACCCCGCCCCTGACAGGGAGCAATCAGCCCCAGCATTTT
TRBV6-5,TRBJ1-2,-,TRBD1,CASRPPGQSNYGYTF,TGTGCCAGCAGACCGCCGGGACAGAGTAACTATGGCTACACCTTC
TRBV29-1,TRBJ1-4,-,TRBD1,CSVKGASDEKLFF,TGCAGCGTGAAGGGGGCGTCGGATGAAAAACTGTTTTTT
TRBV13,TRBJ1-1,few,TRBD1,CASSQEGAGTEAFF,TGTGCCAGCAGTCAGGAGGGGGCTGGAACTGAAGCTTTCTTT
TRBV27,TRBJ2-7,-,TRBD1,CASSLGTDYEQYF,TGTGCCAGCAGTTTAGGGACAGACTACGAGCAGTACTTC
TRBV18,TRBJ2-5,-,-,CASSPGRTSGETQYF,TGTGCCAGCTCACCTGGCAGAACCTCCGGGGAGACCCAGTACTTC
TRBV5-4,TRBJ2-5,-,-,CASSLEGTQETQYF,TGTGCCAGCAGCTTGGAAGGGACTCAAGAGACCCAGTACTTC
TRBV6-5,TRBJ1-1,-,TRBD1,CASIQQGGAFF,TGTGCCAGCATCCAGCAGGGGGGCGCTTTCTTT
TRBV5-1,TRBJ2-7,-,TRBD2,CASSLGTSGDEQYF,TGCGCCAGCAGCCTAGGGACTAGCGGTGACGAGCAGTACTTC
TRBV10-2,TRBJ1-1,-,TRBD1,CASGGQGGTEAFF,TGCGCCAGCGGCGGACAGGGAGGCACTGAAGCTTTCTTT
TRBV30,TRBJ1-1,-,-,CAWVLMNTEAFF,TGTGCCTGGGTCCTAATGAACACTGAAGCTTTCTTT
TRBV11-2,TRBJ2-5,-,TRBD1,CASSPRTGQETQYF,TGTGCCAGCAGCCCACGGACAGGGCAAGAGACCCAGTACTTC
TRBV10-3,TRBJ1-1,-,TRBD1,CAISVQGGTEAFF,TGTGCCATCAGTGTACAGGGGGGCACTGAAGCTTTCTTT